This TCR beta chain was observed in a study of CD8 T cells in Susac syndrome. The CDR3 spans 12 residues. V dropped 8 bases and J dropped 6; count of bases not matched to a gene: 5. In germline, CDR1 is MNHEY, CDR2 SMNVEV (reference sequence). The RNA input was about 0.45 to 1 ug, and it was reverse transcribed with random hexamers. TCRdb re-derived calls from the immunoSEQ multiplex PCR reads in MiXCR, one entry per CDR3 protein. This table has about 200,000 distinct CDR3 sequences, about 94% appearing once. Sequenced: CD8+ T cells from PBMCs. J is TRBJ2-7 and V is TRBV27, with 9 bases identical to TRBD2. This clonotype was obtained from a human donor with multiple sclerosis. CDR3 nucleotide sequence: TGTGCCAGCGCGGGGGGGGGCGGCGAGCAGTACTTC. Translated, it gives CASAGGGGEQYF.